Each of the 22 T cell receptor beta chains below was sequenced from the same sample in a study of blood T cell repertoires in COVID-19. Profiling relied on immunoSEQ multiplex PCR, and the TCRdb table lists in-frame clones only, not all of them. The sample holds about 180,000 clones, about 85% seen once. The sample comprised peripheral blood. Receptor source: a woman in her 50s with COVID-19, enrolled during active disease.

The V gene is TRBV30, the J gene TRBJ1-4, with D possibly being TRBD1 (5 bases). V lost 5 bases, J lost 9 bases, and 10 bases lay in between. The germline V gene has CDR1 GTSNPN and CDR2 SVGIG (reference sequence). The CDR3 is 11 amino acids. CDR3 in amino acids: CAWGAGKKLFF. The CDR3 DNA reads TGTGCCTGGGGGGCGGGGAAAAAACTGTTTTTT. The variable domain in full, completed from reference TRBV30 and TRBJ1-4, reads SQTIHQWPATLVQPVGSPLSLECTVEGTSNPNLYWYRQAAGRGLQLLFYSVGIGQISSEVPQNLSASRPQDRQFILSSKKLLLSDSGFYLCAWGAGKKLFFGSGTQLSVL.

The rearrangement uses TRBV24-1 and TRBJ1-2; D ambiguous. There are 14 residues in the CDR3. Between the trimmed V and J ends, which lost 9 bases and 8 bases, there was a span of 21 bases. The germline V gene encodes CDR1 KGHDR and CDR2 SFDVKD. In DNA, the CDR3 is TGTGCCACCTCCCGCGGGCAATCAGGTGTCGGCTACACCTTC. It yields the protein CATSRGQSGVGYTF.

The CDR3 loop reads CAWRVGTDNSPLHF. In DNA, the CDR3 is TGTGCCTGGAGGGTCGGGACAGACAATTCACCCCTCCACTTT. This chain joins TRBV30 and TRBJ1-6, with TRBD1 identical over 7 bases. CDR3 length: 14 amino acids. Germline V gives CDR1 GTSNPN, CDR2 SVGIG (reference sequence). Trimming took 3 bases from V and 7 from J; bases not matched to a gene: 6. Together with reference TRBV30 and TRBJ1-6, the CDR3 gives the full variable domain: SQTIHQWPATLVQPVGSPLSLECTVEGTSNPNLYWYRQAAGRGLQLLFYSVGIGQISSEVPQNLSASRPQDRQFILSSKKLLLSDSGFYLCAWRVGTDNSPLHFGNGTRLTVT.

This chain uses TRBV30 with TRBJ2-3, with a weak D call TRBD2 (6 bases). With 4 bases removed from V and 3 bases from J, the gap between germline ends came to 20 bases. CDR1 GTSNPN and CDR2 SVGIG come from the germline V gene (reference sequence). This CDR3 spans 16 amino acids. The DNA of the CDR3 is TGTGCCTGGATCCCGCGGGGCAGGGAAGCGACAGATACGCAGTATTTT. It yields the protein CAWIPRGREATDTQYF.

Remarks on this clone: Other DNA sequences from this sample encode an identical CDR3 as well. The V and J genes are TRBV18 and TRBJ2-5; 9 bases are a match to TRBD2. Trimming removed 0 bases from V and 3 bases from J; junction bases left unmatched: 2. Per germline, CDR1 KGHSH and CDR2 LQKENI. The CDR3 loop spans 15 amino acids. CDR3 in DNA: TGTGCCAGCTCACCACCGGGACTAGCTGAAGAGACCCAGTACTTC. It translates to CASSPPGLAEETQYF.

The chain carries TRBV4-1 and TRBJ2-5, with 7 nucleotides matching TRBD2. This CDR3 has 16 residues. Germline V gives CDR1 MGHRA, CDR2 YSYEKL. Unmatched junction bases numbered 7, after V lost 0 bases and J lost 3 bases. Here the CDR3 reads CASSQDLAGEKETQYF. CDR3 nucleotide sequence: TGCGCCAGCAGCCAAGATCTGGCGGGGGAGAAAGAGACCCAGTACTTC.

The gene calls are TRBV10-3 and TRBJ1-5, with 7 bases that match TRBD1. This CDR3 spans 16 amino acids. Per germline, CDR1 ENHRY and CDR2 SYGVKD. The V and J ends lost 2 bases and 7 bases, in that order; junction bases with no gene match: 11. This CDR3 is CAISEVTGALGQPQHF. The CDR3 DNA follows: TGTGCCATCAGTGAGGTTACAGGGGCCCTGGGACAGCCCCAGCATTTT.

The chain has TRBV18 and TRBJ1-2; D unresolved. Trimming stripped 6 bases from V and 0 bases from J, with 11 bases between. The CDR3 loop spans 14 amino acids. Germline CDR1 is KGHSH and CDR2 is LQKENI. CDR3 region: CASSLSETNYGYTF. CDR3 bases: TGTGCCAGCTCCCTGAGCGAGACTAACTATGGCTACACCTTC.

This chain uses TRBV10-3 with TRBJ1-2; 7 nucleotides line up with TRBD1. Germline-derived CDR1 and CDR2 are ENHRY and SYGVKD. The J segment lost 8 bases and the V segment lost 2 bases, leaving 8 bases of the junction unmatched. The CDR3 length is 14 residues. The CDR3 DNA is TGTGCCATCAGTGAGGCGGCAGGGGGTTTGGGCTACACCTTC. It encodes CAISEAAGGLGYTF.

This clone was seen more than once but under ten times. As DNA, the CDR3 is TGTGCCAGCAGCTTAGCGGGCGGGACAGGCTACGAGCAGTACTTC. Protein sequence: CASSLAGGTGYEQYF. This chain joins TRBV7-2 and TRBJ2-7; 8 bases line up with TRBD1. CDR1 is SGHTA and CDR2 is FQGNSA in the germline V gene. The CDR3 consists of 15 residues. With 0 bases clipped from V and 3 bases from J, the junction kept 4 bases outside the gene matches. Drawing the rest from reference TRBV7-2 and TRBJ2-7, the complete variable domain is GAGVSQSPSNKVTEKGKDVELRCDPISGHTALYWYRQSLGQGLEFLIYFQGNSAPDKSGLPSDRFSAERTGGSVSTLTIQRTQQEDSAVYLCASSLAGGTGYEQYFGPGTRLTVT.

The rearrangement joins TRBV11-3 to TRBJ2-1, with 9 bases aligning to TRBD2. The CDR3 spans 14 residues. CDR1 and CDR2 from the germline V gene are SGHNT and YENEEA. Losses at the gene ends were 1 base for V and 10 bases for J; bases not matched to a gene: 5. Here the CDR3 DNA reads TGTGCCAGCAGCTTAGCAGCGGGGGGAGAAGAGCAGTTCTTC. Its translation is CASSLAAGGEEQFF.

This chain uses TRBV13 with TRBJ1-3; 7 bases match TRBD1. Per germline, CDR1 PRHDT and CDR2 FYEKMQ (reference sequence). CDR3 length: 15 residues. The V gene end was trimmed by 5 bases and the J gene end by 4 bases; junction bases not matched to a gene: 8. The CDR3 is CASSVQTGVGNTIYF. The CDR3 DNA follows: TGTGCCAGCAGCGTGCAAACAGGGGTCGGAAACACCATATATTTT.

The rearrangement links TRBV6-5 to TRBJ2-7; the D gene is possibly TRBD2 (5 bases). The CDR3 extends over 12 amino acids. V was clipped by 6 bases and J by 4 bases, with 10 bases between them. CDR1 MNHEY and CDR2 SVGAGI come from the germline V gene. The CDR3, as DNA: TGTGCCAGCAGCCCGGACTTTTACGAGCAGTACTTC. Translated, it gives CASSPDFYEQYF.

DNA for the CDR3: TGTGCCAGCAGTGACAGGGGAATTACTGCCGGGGAGCTGTTTTTT. Its protein product is CASSDRGITAGELFF. The chain couples TRBV2 to TRBJ2-2; a weak D match, TRBD1 (6 bases). V gave up 3 bases and J gave up 6 bases, with 14 bases separating them. The germline gives CDR1 SNHLY, CDR2 FYNNEI. CDR3 length equals 15 residues.

This chain links TRBV10-3 with TRBJ2-1, with TRBD1 identical over 10 bases. CDR3 length equals 13 residues. The junction had 5 bases not matched to a gene; V was cut back by 7 bases and J by 8 bases. Germline CDR1 ENHRY, CDR2 SYGVKD. This CDR3 is CAITGTGEDEQFF. In nucleotides, the CDR3 is TGTGCCATCACTGGGACAGGGGAGGATGAGCAGTTCTTC.

The chain uses TRBV19 and TRBJ2-2, with 10 positions matching TRBD1. Trimming removed 9 bases from V and 2 bases from J; junction bases left unmatched: 6. Germline lookup yields CDR1 LNHDA and CDR2 SQIVND (reference sequence). This CDR3 region has 15 residues. CDR3 in amino acids: CASLRTGGNTGELFF. The CDR3 coding sequence is TGTGCCAGCCTCCGGACAGGGGGAAACACCGGGGAGCTGTTTTTT.

The V call is TRBV11-2, the J call TRBJ2-2; weak D call: TRBD2 (5 bases). The germline V gene encodes CDR1 SGHAT and CDR2 FQNNGV. The CDR3 has 17 residues. With 0 bases removed from V and 5 bases from J, the gap between germline ends came to 16 bases. The CDR3 protein is CASSLDSWAGQTGELFF. CDR3 in DNA: TGTGCCAGCAGCTTAGATTCCTGGGCGGGCCAAACCGGGGAGCTGTTTTTT.

V gene TRBV7-9 combines with J gene TRBJ2-7, with 8 bases aligning to TRBD1. Germline values: CDR1 SEHNR, CDR2 FQNEAQ (reference sequence). The CDR3 covers 16 residues. J was trimmed by 2 bases and V by 2 bases; bases with no gene match: 8. The CDR3 nucleotides are TGTGCCAGCAGCTTAACCCGAGGACAGGGAACCTACGAGCAGTACTTC. It specifies CASSLTRGQGTYEQYF.

The chain joins TRBV7-3 to TRBJ2-3, with 10 bases lining up with TRBD2. In germline, CDR1 is SGHTA, CDR2 FQGTGA. The CDR3 covers 16 residues. Germline trimming cut 2 bases from V and 6 bases from J; bases unmatched to any gene: 8. The CDR3 loop is CASSLLAGAPPDTQYF. DNA for the CDR3: TGTGCCAGCAGCTTACTAGCGGGGGCCCCCCCGGATACGCAGTATTTT.

V usage is TRBV19 and J usage is TRBJ2-1, with 13 bases lining up with TRBD2. Germline V gene data show CDR1 as LNHDA and CDR2 as SQIVND (reference sequence). V gave up 7 bases and J gave up 4 bases; unmatched junction bases: 7. The CDR3 is 16 amino acids. CDR3 residues: CASTPLAGGKYNEQFF. DNA of the CDR3: TGTGCCAGTACCCCACTAGCGGGGGGGAAGTACAATGAGCAGTTCTTC.

The genes are TRBV6-5 and TRBJ1-4; perhaps TRBD1 as D (5 bases). CDR1 and CDR2 (germline): MNHEY, SVGAGI. Trimming removed 10 bases from V and 7 bases from J, with 16 bases in between. The CDR3 totals 13 residues. CDR3 DNA sequence: TGTGCCACCTCGGACACTTTAAGTGAAAAACTGTTTTTT. It specifies CATSDTLSEKLFF.

V gene TRBV11-2 combines with J gene TRBJ1-2; D is undetermined. The CDR3 runs to 12 residues. Germline CDR1 reads SGHAT; CDR2 reads FQNNGV. Trimming took off 5 bases at V and 6 bases at J, with 10 bases between the two ends. CDR3 sequence (DNA): TGTGCCAGCAGCGGTCGATCAGATGGCTACACCTTC. It encodes CASSGRSDGYTF.